Each of the 2 T cell receptor beta chains below was sequenced from the same sample in a study of blood T cells in healthy people across ages. Combining a sample-barcoded 5' primer with a J-beta primer mix, a second PCR ran for about 7 to 11 cycles. TCRdb called the 5' RACE reads again in MiXCR, with one record for every CDR3 protein. The sample includes hundreds of thousands of distinct CDR3 sequences, 58% seen only once; the top ten take over 20%. Sequencing was performed on blood. These receptors all stem from a young man in good health.

This chain connects TRBV4-3 to TRBJ2-1; the D is unclear. Trimming pared 0 bases from V and 7 bases from J, leaving 7 bases between. CDR1 and CDR2 from the germline V gene are LGHNA and YSLEER. The CDR3 is 13 amino acids. The CDR3 nucleotides are TGCGCCAGCAGCCAAGATTTCGGGAATGAGCAGTTCTTC. This gives the protein CASSQDFGNEQFF.

This sequence joins TRBV7-2 and TRBJ2-3; a weak D match, TRBD2 (5 bases). In germline, CDR1 is SGHTA, CDR2 FQGNSA. The CDR3 totals 13 residues. The V and J ends lost 6 bases and 4 bases respectively, with 11 bases between them. The DNA of the CDR3 is TGTGCCAGCAGTCCGGGGTTCGCAGATACGCAGTATTTT. Residues: CASSPGFADTQYF.